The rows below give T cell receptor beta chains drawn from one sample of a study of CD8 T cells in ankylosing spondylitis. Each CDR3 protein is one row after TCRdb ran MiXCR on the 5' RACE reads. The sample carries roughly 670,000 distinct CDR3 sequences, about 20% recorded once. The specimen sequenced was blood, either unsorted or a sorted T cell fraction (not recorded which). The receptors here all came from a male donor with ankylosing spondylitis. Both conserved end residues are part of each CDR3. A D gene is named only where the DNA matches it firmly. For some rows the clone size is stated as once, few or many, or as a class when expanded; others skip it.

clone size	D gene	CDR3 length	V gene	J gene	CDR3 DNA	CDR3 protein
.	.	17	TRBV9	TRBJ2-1	TGTGCCAGCAGCGTAATGGCAGGGCCTAACGCACACAATGAGCAGTTCTTC	CASSVMAGPNAHNEQFF
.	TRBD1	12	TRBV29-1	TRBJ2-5	TGCAGCGTTGAAGAGGGACAGGCCGAAGCGTACTTC	CSVEEGQAEAYF
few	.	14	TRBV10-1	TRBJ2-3	TGCGCCAGCAGTGAGTCGACTCCCGCAGATACGCAGTATTTT	CASSESTPADTQYF
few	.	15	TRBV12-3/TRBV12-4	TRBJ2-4	TGTGCCAGCAGTTTAGTGGGGGCGCCCGGAAACATTCAGTACTTC	CASSLVGAPGNIQYF
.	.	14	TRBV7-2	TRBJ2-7	TGTGCCAGCAGCCCCGATTTGGGCTCCTACGAGCAGTACTTC	CASSPDLGSYEQYF
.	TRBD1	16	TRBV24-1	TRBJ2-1	TGTGCCACCAGTGATTTCAAGGGGGCCAGTTACAATGAGCAGTTCTTC	CATSDFKGASYNEQFF
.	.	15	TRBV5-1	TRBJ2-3	TGCGCCAGCCGAGGTATTGGATCTAGCACAGATACGCAGTATTTT	CASRGIGSSTDTQYF
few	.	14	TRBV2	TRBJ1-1	TGTGCCAGCAGTGAAGCGGGCCCTGGGACTGAAGCTTTCTTT	CASSEAGPGTEAFF
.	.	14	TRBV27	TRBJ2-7	TGTGCCAGCAGTTTTTGGGGAGGTGGAAGCGAGCAGTACTTC	CASSFWGGGSEQYF
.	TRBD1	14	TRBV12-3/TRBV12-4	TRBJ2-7	TGTGCCAGCAGTTCGGGACAGATAACCTACGAGCAGTACTTC	CASSSGQITYEQYF
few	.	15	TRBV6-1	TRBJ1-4	TGTGCCAGCAGTAAAACAGGTGGGAGGTGGGAAAAACTGTTTTTT	CASSKTGGRWEKLFF
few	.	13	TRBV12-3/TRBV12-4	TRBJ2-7	TGTGCCAGCAGTTTCATCCGGGTCTCCGAGCAGTACTTC	CASSFIRVSEQYF
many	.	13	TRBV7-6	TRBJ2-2	TGTGCCAGCAGCTTAGCAGGACCCGGGGAGCTGTTTTTT	CASSLAGPGELFF
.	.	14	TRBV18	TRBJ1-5	TGTGCCAGCTCACTAAGACGGGCTGATCAGCCCCAGCATTTT	CASSLRRADQPQHF
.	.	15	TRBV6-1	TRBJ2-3	TGTGCCAGCAGTGAAGCCCCAGGGACCACAGATACGCAGTATTTT	CASSEAPGTTDTQYF
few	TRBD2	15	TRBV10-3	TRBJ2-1	TGTGCCACACAGGGGACTAGCGGGCGGCCGGATGAGCAGTTCTTC	CATQGTSGRPDEQFF
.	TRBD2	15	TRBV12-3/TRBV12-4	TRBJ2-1	TGTGCCAGCAGTCCGAGCGGGAGGGCTTACAATGAGCAGTTCTTC	CASSPSGRAYNEQFF
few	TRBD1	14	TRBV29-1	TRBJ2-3	TGCAGCGTCGATGGGACAGGGCGTGGGGATACGCAGTATTTT	CSVDGTGRGDTQYF
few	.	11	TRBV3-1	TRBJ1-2	TGTGCCAGCAGCCACGCCTATGGCTACACCTTC	CASSHAYGYTF
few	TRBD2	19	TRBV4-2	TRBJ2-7	TGTGCCAGCAGCGTCGGACAGGGCGGGACTAGCGGGAGGTCCTACGAGCAGTACTTC	CASSVGQGGTSGRSYEQYF
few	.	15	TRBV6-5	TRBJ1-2	TGTGCCAGCAGTTACGGAATAGAAGAAGGCTATGGCTACACCTTC	CASSYGIEEGYGYTF
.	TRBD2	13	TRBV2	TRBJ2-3	TGTGCCAGCGCGGGGGAAAGCACAGATACGCAGTATTTT	CASAGESTDTQYF
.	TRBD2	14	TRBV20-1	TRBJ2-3	TGCAGTGCTTGGACTAGCATCTCAACAGATACGCAGTATTTT	CSAWTSISTDTQYF
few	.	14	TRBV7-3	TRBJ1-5	TGTGCCAGATTAACAGCTTATAGCAATCAGCCCCAGCATTTT	CARLTAYSNQPQHF
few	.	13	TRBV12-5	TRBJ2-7	TGTGCTAGTGGCTCTGACAGTTCCTACGAGCAGTACTTC	CASGSDSSYEQYF
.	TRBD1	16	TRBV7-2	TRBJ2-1	TGTGCCAGCAGCCCTACTTCCCCGACAGGGGGACAGAGGAGGTTCTTC	CASSPTSPTGGQRRFF
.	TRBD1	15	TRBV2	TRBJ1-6	TGTGCCAGCAGTGACTCGGGACAGGGTGCTTCACCCCTCCACTTT	CASSDSGQGASPLHF
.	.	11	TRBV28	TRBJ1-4	TGTGCCAGCGGCTCCCGGGAAAAACTGTTTTTT	CASGSREKLFF
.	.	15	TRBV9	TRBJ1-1	TGTGCCAGCAGCGTAGATGCAGGGAGGAACACTGAAGCTTTCTTT	CASSVDAGRNTEAFF
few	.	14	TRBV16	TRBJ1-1	TGTGCCAGCAGCCAAAAATTTTTGAACACTGAAGCTTTCTTT	CASSQKFLNTEAFF
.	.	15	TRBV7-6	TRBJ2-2	TGTGCCAGCAGCTTAGAAAGACTCTCCACCGGGGAGCTGTTTTTT	CASSLERLSTGELFF
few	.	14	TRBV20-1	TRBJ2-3	TGCAGTGCTACTCCGGCCGTCCGATCAGATACGCAGTATTTT	CSATPAVRSDTQYF
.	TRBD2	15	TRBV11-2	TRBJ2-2	TGTGCCAGCAGCTTAGCGGGGGGGCCTTCCGGGGAGCTGTTTTTT	CASSLAGGPSGELFF
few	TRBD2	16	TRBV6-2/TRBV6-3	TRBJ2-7	TGTGCCAGCAGTAGATCGGGACTAGCGGATTACTACGAGCAGTACTTC	CASSRSGLADYYEQYF
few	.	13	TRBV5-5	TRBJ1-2	TGTGCCAGCAGCCCGGACACGGTCTATGGCTACACCTTC	CASSPDTVYGYTF
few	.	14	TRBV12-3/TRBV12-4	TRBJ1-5	TGTGCCAGCAGCCAGGGACACCACAATCAGCCCCAGCATTTT	CASSQGHHNQPQHF
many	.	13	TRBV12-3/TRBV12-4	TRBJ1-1	TGTGCCACATCCAGACAGGAGAACACTGAAGCTTTCTTT	CATSRQENTEAFF
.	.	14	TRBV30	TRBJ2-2	TGTGCCTGGAGACTAGCAGCGAACACCGGGGAGCTGTTTTTT	CAWRLAANTGELFF
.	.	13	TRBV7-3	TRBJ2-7	TGTGCCAGCAGCTTATACAGGGCCGACGAGCAGTACTTC	CASSLYRADEQYF
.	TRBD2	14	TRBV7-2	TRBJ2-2	TGTGCCAGCAGCTTCGGACTAGCGGCCCGGGAGCTGTTTTTT	CASSFGLAARELFF
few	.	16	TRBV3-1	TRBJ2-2	TGTGCCAGCAGCTCGTCGACGACTAGTGGCACCGGGGAGCTGTTTTTT	CASSSSTTSGTGELFF
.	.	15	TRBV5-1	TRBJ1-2	TGCGCCAGCAGCTTGGCTCTCGGGGTGGGCTATGGCTACACCTTC	CASSLALGVGYGYTF
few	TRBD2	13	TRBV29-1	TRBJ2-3	TGCAGCGTGAAACTAGCGGGTTCAGATACGCAGTATTTT	CSVKLAGSDTQYF
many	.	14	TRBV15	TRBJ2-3	TGTGCCACCAGCAGCCGGGTTGCCACAGATACGCAGTATTTT	CATSSRVATDTQYF
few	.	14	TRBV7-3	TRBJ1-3	TGTGCCAGCAGCCCAAACGGGGCTGGAAACACCATATATTTT	CASSPNGAGNTIYF
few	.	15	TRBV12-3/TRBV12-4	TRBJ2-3	TGTGCCAGCAGCCCCGGGACTGTTAGCACAGATACGCAGTATTTT	CASSPGTVSTDTQYF
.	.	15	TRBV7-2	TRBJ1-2	TGTGCCAGCAGCTTAGATTTGTGGACGGGCTATGGCTACACCTTC	CASSLDLWTGYGYTF
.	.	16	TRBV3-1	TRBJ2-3	TGTGCCAGCAGCCAAAGGGACCCTGGTGGGGCAGATACGCAGTATTTT	CASSQRDPGGADTQYF
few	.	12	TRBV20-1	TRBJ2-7	TGCAGTGCTTCGACGGGCTCGCTCGAGCAGTACTTC	CSASTGSLEQYF
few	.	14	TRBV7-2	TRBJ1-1	TGTGCCAGCAGCGCCCGGGATCTACCCACTGAAGCTTTCTTT	CASSARDLPTEAFF
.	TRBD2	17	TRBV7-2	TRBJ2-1	TGTGCCAGCAGCAGCCGTCTAAGCGGGGGCCCTTACAATGAGCAGTTCTTC	CASSSRLSGGPYNEQFF
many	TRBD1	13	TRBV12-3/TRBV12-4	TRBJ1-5	TGTGCCAGCAGTTTGGACAGGGATCAGCCCCAGCATTTT	CASSLDRDQPQHF
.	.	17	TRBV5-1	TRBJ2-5	TGCGCCAGCAGCTTGGGTGTGGGAGTGGGGTACCAAGAGACCCAGTACTTC	CASSLGVGVGYQETQYF
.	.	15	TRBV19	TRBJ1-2	TGTGCCAGTAGTATAGAGGCCACGAGTCCGCTCGGCTACACCTTC	CASSIEATSPLGYTF
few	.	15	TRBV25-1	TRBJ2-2	TGTGCCAGCAGTGAGGGGACGGCGCACACCGGGGAGCTGTTTTTT	CASSEGTAHTGELFF
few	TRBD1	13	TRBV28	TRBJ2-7	TGTGCCAGTGACAGGGAGAGCTCCTACGAGCAGTACTTC	CASDRESSYEQYF
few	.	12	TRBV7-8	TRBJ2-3	TGTGCCAGCAGCCAGAAGCGAGATACGCAGTATTTT	CASSQKRDTQYF